This T cell receptor (beta chain) was found in a study of blood T cell repertoires in COVID-19. The wider study: PBMCs, B-cell-depleted T cells, or T cells provided the cDNA or gDNA that made up the material.

Study processing details: By means of reference gene primer amplification, nucleated cell counts were estimated. Repertoires were generated with immunoSEQ multiplex PCR, while TCRdb's copy carries only in-frame clones and drops some. Clonal size and the V and J genes are those of that table, whereas D and trimming came from the DNA. This table holds 100,000 to 150,000 clones, approximately 87% found once. Germline V gene data show CDR1 as LNHDA and CDR2 as SQIVND (reference sequence). This CDR3 contains 14 residues. J gave up 5 bases and V 4 bases, and 6 bases lay outside the gene matches. The chain uses TRBV19 and TRBJ2-5, with 8 bases matching TRBD2. This clonotype was sampled from an older man who had recovered from COVID-19. The sequencing input was peripheral blood. The CDR3 loop reads CASSNWTSLETQYF. The CDR3 bases are TGTGCCAGTAGTAACTGGACTAGCTTGGAGACCCAGTACTTC.